This TCR beta chain is drawn from a study of control samples from healthy donors and cancer patients. Generated by immunoSEQ multiplex PCR, the TCRdb table keeps only in-frame clones and is missing some. The repertoire holds about 120,000 clones, with about 94% as singletons. In germline, CDR1 is SGHRS, CDR2 YFSETQ. The length of the CDR3 is 13 residues. V was cut by 0 bases and J by 7 bases, with 10 bases left in between. The V call is TRBV5-1, the J call TRBJ1-1; a possible D gene is TRBD1 (6 bases). The TCR comes from a man aged 25 to 40 in good health. Sequencing was performed on blood. CDR3 coding DNA: TGCGCCAGCAGCTTGGAGGGGGTGGGTGAAGCTTTCTTT. This codes for CASSLEGVGEAFF.